This T cell receptor (beta chain) came from a study of CD8+ T cells in alopecia areata. cDNA serving as the sequencing template came from extracted, reverse transcribed RNA. The protocol was immunoSEQ multiplex PCR, while the TCRdb copy is restricted to in-frame clones and leaves out a portion. The profile covers approximately 180,000 clones, with roughly 60% appearing a single time and roughly 1.3% taken by the ten largest. CDR3 size: 15 residues. V lost 5 bases and J lost 9; bases outside the gene matches: 11. The germline V gene has CDR1 SNHLY and CDR2 FYNNEI. Noted treatment: oral pan-JAK inhibitor, 5-10 mg twice daily.

This sequence was found in a human donor with alopecia areata. Source: CD4+ T cells sorted from blood, taken around week 50, from a patient treated with tofacitinib. V usage is TRBV2 and J usage is TRBJ2-1; 9 positions agree with TRBD2. CDR3 sequence reads: CASSPVAGGLGEQFF. CDR3 DNA: TGTGCCAGCAGTCCCGTGGCGGGGGGGCTCGGTGAGCAGTTCTTC.